These 27 T cell receptor beta chains were sequenced from one sample in a study of shared clonotypes between healthy human individuals. Assay used: immunoSEQ multiplex PCR; TCRdb lists only in-frame clones, some missing. In the table there are about 2.4 million clones, under 95% of which are singletons. The sequenced sample was naive CD4+ T cells from PBMCs. As for subset: CD45RA+ positively selected. These receptors were obtained from a man aged 18 to 30 in good health. Some clones in this sample may be carry-over from other donors' samples.

V usage is TRBV7-9 and J usage is TRBJ1-1; a possible D gene is TRBD1 (5 bases). The V gene's germline CDR1 is SEHNR and CDR2 FQNEAQ (reference sequence). V lost 6 bases and J 1 base, leaving 12 bases between the germline ends. CDR3 length: 14 amino acids. The DNA for the CDR3 is TGTGCCAGCAGACAGGCGGGACGGAACACTGAAGCTTTCTTT. This gives the protein CASRQAGRNTEAFF.

This clone was observed a single time. The chain couples TRBV7-2 to TRBJ2-1; 11 nucleotides match TRBD2. The length of the CDR3 is 16 residues. V lost 5 bases to trimming and J lost 5 bases; unmatched junction nucleotides: 8. Germline CDR1 and CDR2: SGHTA and FQGNSA. CDR3 region: CASSARLAGRNNEQFF. The CDR3 bases are TGTGCCAGCAGCGCAAGACTAGCGGGACGAAACAATGAGCAGTTCTTC.

This rearrangement joins TRBV27 to TRBJ1-2, with D tentatively TRBD1 (5 bases). V gave up 3 bases and J gave up 3 bases, with 14 bases separating them. Germline CDR1 MNHEY, CDR2 SMNVEV (reference sequence). The CDR3 is 15 amino acids. The CDR3 loop is CASSFRRSGHYGYTF. CDR3 DNA sequence: TGTGCCAGCAGTTTTCGGCGATCAGGGCACTATGGCTACACCTTC.

CDR3 residues: CASSFTGGPKNIQYF. The CDR3 DNA sequence: TGTGCCAGCAGTTTCACAGGGGGACCCAAAAACATTCAGTACTTC. The rearrangement joins TRBV25-1 to TRBJ2-4; 8 nucleotides agree with TRBD1. The CDR3 totals 15 residues. Germline V gives CDR1 MGHDK, CDR2 SYGVNS. V trimming: 5 bases; J trimming: 2 bases; junction bases outside the gene matches: 5.

This chain uses TRBV13 with TRBJ2-7, with D tentatively TRBD1 (6 bases). V was cut by 5 bases and J by 7 bases, with 30 bases left in between. CDR1 is PRHDT, CDR2 FYEKMQ, per germline (reference sequence). The CDR3 has 18 amino acids. In nucleotides, the CDR3 is TGTGCCAGCAGCCCAAATCCCGACAGGTCCCCCGCACCGGGTGAGCAGTACTTC. Protein product: CASSPNPDRSPAPGEQYF.

V gene TRBV29-1 combines with J gene TRBJ2-5; 7 nucleotides align to TRBD1. The CDR3 runs to 13 residues. Germline CDR1 SQVTM, CDR2 ANQGSEA. Trimming removed 3 bases from V and 1 base from J; junction bases left unmatched: 2. CDR3 DNA: TGCAGCGTTGAGGCAGGGGGCCAAGAGACCCAGTACTTC. This sequence encodes CSVEAGGQETQYF.

This chain links TRBV27 with TRBJ2-1; possibly TRBD2 for D (6 bases). Germline V lookup: CDR1 MNHEY, CDR2 SMNVEV (reference sequence). This CDR3 is 18 amino acids long. The ends were cut back, 5 bases at V and 2 bases at J, with 22 bases in the middle. CDR3 in DNA: TGTGCCAGCAGTCCAACCTCCACGGAGCGCGGGACCTACAATGAGCAGTTCTTC. The encoded protein is CASSPTSTERGTYNEQFF.

This rearrangement joins TRBV2 to TRBJ1-2, with D perhaps matching TRBD1 (5 bases). Germline V CDR1 and CDR2: SNHLY, FYNNEI. Trimming shortened V by 3 bases and J by 8 bases, and 10 bases separated the two germline ends. The CDR3 is 12 amino acids. Here the CDR3 DNA reads TGTGCCAGCAGTGACGGGGCTTGGGGCTACACCTTC. Translation gives CASSDGAWGYTF.

The chain uses TRBV6-5 and TRBJ1-2, with a tentative D call TRBD1 (5 bases). CDR1 and CDR2 from the germline V gene are MNHEY and SVGAGI. This CDR3 is 16 amino acids long. V lost 0 bases and J lost 4, with 15 bases in between. The CDR3, as DNA: TGTGCCAGCAGTTACTCCCCAGCCGGGGGGATCTATGGCTACACCTTC. This codes for CASSYSPAGGIYGYTF.

The rearrangement uses TRBV7-9 and TRBJ2-2; 10 bases match TRBD1. The germline V gene has CDR1 SEHNR and CDR2 FQNEAQ (reference sequence). V was pared by 4 bases and J by 4 bases, with 12 bases of the junction left unmatched. The CDR3 loop spans 18 amino acids. This CDR3 reads CASSSLLSWTGGTGELFF. The CDR3 nucleotides read TGTGCCAGCAGCTCACTGCTCTCCTGGACAGGGGGCACCGGGGAGCTGTTTTTT.

The rearrangement joins TRBV19 to TRBJ2-1; 12 bases match TRBD1. This CDR3 has 16 residues. Germline trimming cut 7 bases from V and 3 bases from J; bases unmatched to any gene: 7. Per germline, CDR1 LNHDA and CDR2 SQIVND (reference sequence). The CDR3 DNA is TGTGCCAGTATACGGGACAGGGGGCGCGTCTACAATGAGCAGTTCTTC. This codes for CASIRDRGRVYNEQFF.

The chain couples TRBV27 to TRBJ2-1; unclear D gene. The CDR3 has 17 amino acids. The V gene's germline CDR1 is MNHEY and CDR2 SMNVEV (reference sequence). Trimming removed 2 bases from V and 0 bases from J, with 14 bases in between. CDR3 sequence reads: CASSLGRPKSSYNEQFF. The CDR3 DNA follows: TGTGCCAGCAGTTTAGGCAGGCCGAAGAGCTCCTACAATGAGCAGTTCTTC.

There are a few counts of this clone. The genes are TRBV6-1 and TRBJ1-5; D remains ambiguous. Germline values: CDR1 MNHNS, CDR2 SASEGT. The CDR3 sequence is 13 residues long. Trimming took off 6 bases at V and 7 bases at J, with 13 bases between the two ends. The CDR3 spells CASRNNEAQPQHF. DNA for the CDR3: TGTGCCAGCAGAAATAATGAAGCCCAGCCCCAGCATTTT.

This rearrangement joins TRBV28 to TRBJ2-5; D call uncertain. V lost 6 bases, J lost 4 bases, and 15 bases lay in between. This CDR3 has 14 amino acids. Germline assignment: CDR1 MDHEN and CDR2 SYDVKM. In DNA form, the CDR3 reads TGTGCCAGCAGCCGGGTTGGAAGCCCAGAGACCCAGTACTTC. Translating it yields CASSRVGSPETQYF.

The chain uses TRBV5-1 and TRBJ2-1; TRBD2 agrees at 8 bases. The V gene end was trimmed by 3 bases and the J gene end by 7 bases; junction bases not matched to a gene: 9. CDR1 and CDR2 (germline): SGHRS, YFSETQ. The CDR3 has 15 residues. Here the CDR3 DNA reads TGCGCCAGCAGCTCGATAGCGGGGATTAGGAATGAGCAGTTCTTC. This translates into CASSSIAGIRNEQFF. Drawing the rest from reference TRBV5-1 and TRBJ2-1, the complete variable domain is KAGVTQTPRYLIKTRGQQVTLSCSPISGHRSVSWYQQTPGQGLQFLFEYFSETQRNKGNFPGRFSGRQFSNSRSEMNVSTLELGDSALYLCASSSIAGIRNEQFFGPGTRLTVL.

V and J are TRBV5-1 and TRBJ2-1; TRBD2 matches 10 bases. CDR3 length: 17 residues. CDR1 and CDR2 from the germline V gene are SGHRS and YFSETQ. V trimming: 2 bases; J trimming: 7 bases; junction bases outside the gene matches: 12. CDR3 in amino acids: CASSFAPAGGPVNEQFF. CDR3 sequence (DNA): TGCGCCAGCAGCTTCGCCCCAGCGGGAGGGCCGGTGAATGAGCAGTTCTTC.

The chain recombines TRBV19 with TRBJ1-2; a weak D match, TRBD1 (5 bases). This CDR3 has 15 amino acids. V shed 5 bases and J shed 4 bases, with 17 bases lying between them. In germline, CDR1 is LNHDA, CDR2 SQIVND (reference sequence). The CDR3 sequence: CASSLSGDDIYGYTF. In nucleotides, the CDR3 is TGTGCCAGTAGTTTAAGTGGGGACGACATCTATGGCTACACCTTC.

V and J are TRBV5-1 and TRBJ1-2; TRBD1 is a possible D gene (5 bases). The CDR3 is 18 amino acids. V lost 0 bases and J lost 6, with 24 bases in between. Germline V gives CDR1 SGHRS, CDR2 YFSETQ. The CDR3 DNA is TGCGCCAGCAGCTTGGCTGCTTTTGGGACTTCCGGGGTCAATGGCTACACCTTC. Residues: CASSLAAFGTSGVNGYTF. The full variable domain, with the rest looked up from reference TRBV5-1 and TRBJ1-2, is KAGVTQTPRYLIKTRGQQVTLSCSPISGHRSVSWYQQTPGQGLQFLFEYFSETQRNKGNFPGRFSGRQFSNSRSEMNVSTLELGDSALYLCASSLAAFGTSGVNGYTFGSGTRLTVV.

V is TRBV6-1 and J is TRBJ1-5; TRBD1 might be the D (6 bases). The CDR3 contains 15 residues. Germline V CDR1 and CDR2: MNHNS, SASEGT. V was trimmed by 2 bases and J by 9 bases, leaving 17 bases between them. CDR3 in amino acids: CASSERPGDLGPQHF. The CDR3 nucleotides are TGTGCCAGCAGTGAAAGGCCAGGGGACCTGGGGCCCCAGCATTTT.

The chain has TRBV25-1 and TRBJ2-3; TRBD1 or TRBD2 may be the D gene (5 bases each). V was shortened by 4 bases and J by 15 bases, with 20 bases between the two germline ends. CDR3 length: 13 residues. The V gene's germline CDR1 is MGHDK and CDR2 SYGVNS. CDR3 protein: CASSGNGATRGYF. CDR3 sequence (DNA): TGTGCCAGCAGTGGTAACGGGGCTACGAGGGGCTATTTT. The entire variable domain, with the rest obtained from reference TRBV25-1 and TRBJ2-3, is as follows: EADIYQTPRYLVIGTGKKITLECSQTMGHDKMYWYQQDPGMELHLIHYSYGVNSTEKGDLSSESTVSRIRTEHFPLTLESARPSHTSQYLCASSGNGATRGYFGPGTRLTVL.

The chain is built from TRBV5-1 and TRBJ2-1; TRBD2 agrees at 11 bases. Germline V lookup: CDR1 SGHRS, CDR2 YFSETQ. This CDR3 contains 16 residues. With 4 bases clipped from V and 4 bases from J, the junction kept 7 bases outside the gene matches. The CDR3 spells CASSLGLAEAYNEQFF. The CDR3 nucleotides are TGCGCCAGCAGCCTGGGACTAGCGGAAGCTTACAATGAGCAGTTCTTC.

The chain couples TRBV28 to TRBJ2-4; maybe TRBD2 (6 bases). Deletions cut 6 bases from V and 5 bases from J, with 17 bases between. This CDR3 has 15 residues. CDR1 is MDHEN and CDR2 is SYDVKM in the germline V gene. Here the CDR3 DNA reads TGTGCCAGCAGCCCTATGACTAGGGCTGAAAACATTCAGTACTTC. The encoded protein is CASSPMTRAENIQYF. Full variable domain (missing parts from reference TRBV28 and TRBJ2-4): DVKVTQSSRYLVKRTGEKVFLECVQDMDHENMFWYRQDPGLGLRLIYFSYDVKMKEKGDIPEGYSVSREKKERFSLILESASTNQTSMYLCASSPMTRAENIQYFGAGTRLSVL.

This chain links TRBV5-1 with TRBJ2-2; D gene ambiguous. The CDR3 runs 16 residues. The ends were cut back, 1 base at V and 5 bases at J, with 15 bases in the middle. Looked up from germline, CDR1 is SGHRS and CDR2 is YFSETQ. The CDR3 is CASSLFTFGDTGELFF. As DNA, the CDR3 is TGCGCCAGCAGCTTGTTCACATTTGGGGATACCGGGGAGCTGTTTTTT. The whole variable domain, filled in from reference TRBV5-1 and TRBJ2-2, reads KAGVTQTPRYLIKTRGQQVTLSCSPISGHRSVSWYQQTPGQGLQFLFEYFSETQRNKGNFPGRFSGRQFSNSRSEMNVSTLELGDSALYLCASSLFTFGDTGELFFGEGSRLTVL.

This chain joins TRBV6-5 and TRBJ1-2, with TRBD1 as a possible D gene (6 bases). Germline values: CDR1 MNHEY, CDR2 SVGAGI. The CDR3 consists of 16 residues. V was cut by 1 base and J by 4 bases, with 16 bases left in between. CDR3 sequence (DNA): TGTGCCAGCAGTTACTGGGGGGCTCAGACCTTCTATGGCTACACCTTC. Amino acids: CASSYWGAQTFYGYTF.

This clone occurred a few times. Other DNA sequences in the sample encode the same CDR3. The chain is built from TRBV6-6 and TRBJ1-1, with D tentatively TRBD1 (6 bases). V was cut by 6 bases and J by 2 bases, with 16 bases left in between. Germline V lookup: CDR1 MNHNY, CDR2 SVGAGI (reference sequence). The CDR3 runs to 15 residues. As DNA, the CDR3 is TGTGCCAGCAGCTATAACAGGGCGGAAAACACTGAAGCTTTCTTT. Amino acid sequence: CASSYNRAENTEAFF.

This chain links TRBV7-3 with TRBJ2-5; 10 positions agree with TRBD1. The CDR3 is 15 amino acids. Germline values: CDR1 SGHTA, CDR2 FQGTGA. V lost 5 bases, J lost 4 bases, and 7 bases stayed unmatched. The CDR3 loop reads CASSLSGQGVETQYF. CDR3 DNA: TGTGCCAGCAGCCTTTCAGGACAGGGGGTAGAGACCCAGTACTTC.

The chain joins TRBV4-1 to TRBJ2-5, with no clear D. This CDR3 comprises 12 residues. The germline gives CDR1 MGHRA, CDR2 YSYEKL. Trimming pared 4 bases from V and 0 bases from J, leaving 3 bases between. The CDR3, as DNA: TGCGCCAGCAGCCGGAACCAAGAGACCCAGTACTTC. Amino acids: CASSRNQETQYF.